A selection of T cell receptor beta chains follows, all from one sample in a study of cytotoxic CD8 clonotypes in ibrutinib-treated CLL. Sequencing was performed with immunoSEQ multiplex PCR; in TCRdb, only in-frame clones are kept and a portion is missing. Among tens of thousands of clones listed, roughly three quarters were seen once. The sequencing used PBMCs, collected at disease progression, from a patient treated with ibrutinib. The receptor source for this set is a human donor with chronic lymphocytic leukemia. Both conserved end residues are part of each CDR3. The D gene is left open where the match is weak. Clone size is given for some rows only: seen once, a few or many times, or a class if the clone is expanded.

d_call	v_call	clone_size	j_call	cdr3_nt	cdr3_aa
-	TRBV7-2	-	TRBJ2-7	TGTGCCAGCAGCTTCCGGGGCCTGGACGAGCAGTACTTC	CASSFRGLDEQYF
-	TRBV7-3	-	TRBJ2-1	TGTGCCAGCAGCTTAACAGGCGGCGGGGTTCAGACTCTCTACAATGAGCAGTTCTTC	CASSLTGGGVQTLYNEQFF
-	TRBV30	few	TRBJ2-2	TGTGCCTGGAGAGTCAACACCGGGGAGCTGTTTTTT	CAWRVNTGELFF
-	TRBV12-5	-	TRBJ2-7	TGTGCTAGTGGTCTCGCCGGAGGCAGGGGAGGTGAGCAGTACTTC	CASGLAGGRGGEQYF
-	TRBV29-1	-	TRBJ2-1	TGCAGCGTTCGGGCGGGTAGGGGAGGTGAGCAGTTCTTC	CSVRAGRGGEQFF
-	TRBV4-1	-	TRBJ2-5	TGCGCCAGCAGCCCGATATTGGGGAAGGGGGAGACCCAGTACTTC	CASSPILGKGETQYF
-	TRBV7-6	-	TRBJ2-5	TGTGCCAGCAGCTCCATTCCCCTAATGGAGACCCAGTACTTC	CASSSIPLMETQYF
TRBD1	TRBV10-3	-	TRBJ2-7	TGTGCCATCAGTGCTCCAGGGGGACAGGACTTC	CAISAPGGQDF
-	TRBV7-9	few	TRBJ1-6	TGTGCCAGCAGCTCCCCCCCGGCGGATTCACCCCTCCACTTT	CASSSPPADSPLHF
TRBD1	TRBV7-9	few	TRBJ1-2	TGTGCCAGCAGGCACCTTCAGACAGGGCACTATGGCTACACCTTC	CASRHLQTGHYGYTF
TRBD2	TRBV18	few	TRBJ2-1	TGTGCCAGCTCACCACGGCGGGGGGGCTTCAATGAGCAGTTCTTC	CASSPRRGGFNEQFF
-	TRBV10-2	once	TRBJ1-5	TGCGCCAGCAGTGATTGGGGGGGCAATCAGCCCCAGCATTTT	CASSDWGGNQPQHF
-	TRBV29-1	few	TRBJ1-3	TGCAGCGTTTACAGCGAGGTTGGAAACACCATATATTTT	CSVYSEVGNTIYF
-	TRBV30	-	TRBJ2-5	TGTGCCTGGAGTTGGGGCCATGGTAAAGAGACCCAGTACTTC	CAWSWGHGKETQYF
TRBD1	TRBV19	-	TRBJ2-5	TGTGCCAGTAGTATGGGACAGGGAAGAGAGACCCAGTACTTC	CASSMGQGRETQYF
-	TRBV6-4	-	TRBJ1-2	TGTGCCAGCAGTGACTCGGGGGAGGTTGGCTATGGCTACACCTTC	CASSDSGEVGYGYTF
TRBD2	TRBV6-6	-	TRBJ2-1	TGTGCCACCCTTGGGAGGGCCGGGGAGCAGTTCTTC	CATLGRAGEQFF
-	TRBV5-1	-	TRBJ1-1	TGCGCCAGCAGCTTGGGTAGGAACACTGAAGCTTTCTTT	CASSLGRNTEAFF
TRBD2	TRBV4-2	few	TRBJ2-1	TGTGCCAGCAGCCGCTGGACTAGCGGGGCCCCGGAGCAGTTCTTC	CASSRWTSGAPEQFF
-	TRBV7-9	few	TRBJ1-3	TGTGCCAGCAGCTCCAGCAGTGGAAACACCATATATTTT	CASSSSSGNTIYF
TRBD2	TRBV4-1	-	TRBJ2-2	TGCGCCAGCAGCCAATGGCCCAGCGGGGTCACCGGGGAGCTGTTTTTT	CASSQWPSGVTGELFF
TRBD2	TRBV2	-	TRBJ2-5	TGTGCCAGCAGTGAAAGCGGGAGGGAAGAGACCCAGTACTTC	CASSESGREETQYF
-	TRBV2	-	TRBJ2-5	TGTGCCAGCAGTGAGGCGGAGACCCAGTACTTC	CASSEAETQYF
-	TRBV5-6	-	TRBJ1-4	TGTGCCAGCAGCCCTCCGGGGGCCCTCCGGGAAAAACTGTTTTTT	CASSPPGALREKLFF
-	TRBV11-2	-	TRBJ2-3	TGTGCCAGCAGCTTAGGTCCTCAACTAGATACGCAGTATTTT	CASSLGPQLDTQYF
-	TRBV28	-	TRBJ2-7	TGTGCCAGTGGACTCTTGCCTTTATTGGGACGGGAGATCACCTACGAGCAGTACTTC	CASGLLPLLGREITYEQYF
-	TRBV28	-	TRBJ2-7	TGTGCCAGCAGTTCCCAATGGGGCCTTAGCGAGCAGTACTTC	CASSSQWGLSEQYF
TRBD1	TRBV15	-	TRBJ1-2	TGTGCCACCAGCAGCAACAGGGGGCGAAACTATGGCTACACCTTC	CATSSNRGRNYGYTF
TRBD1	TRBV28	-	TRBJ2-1	TGTGCCAGCAGTCTAGGGACAGGGTCTGGGACGTTAAATGAGCAGTTCTTC	CASSLGTGSGTLNEQFF
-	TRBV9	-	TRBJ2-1	TGTGCCAGCAGCGTAGACGAACTAGCTCATCGGTCCTACAATGAGCAGTTCTTC	CASSVDELAHRSYNEQFF
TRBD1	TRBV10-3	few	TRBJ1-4	TGTGCCATCAGTGAGCGGACGGGAAGGGACAGCGAAAAACTGTTTTTT	CAISERTGRDSEKLFF
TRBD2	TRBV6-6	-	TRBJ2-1	TGTGCCAGCAGCCAGATGGCTAGCGGGGCCTATGAGCAGTTCTTC	CASSQMASGAYEQFF
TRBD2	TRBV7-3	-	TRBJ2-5	TGTGCCAGCAGCTCGGGACTAGCGGGGGGCGGAGAGACCCAGTACTTC	CASSSGLAGGGETQYF
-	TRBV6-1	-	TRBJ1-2	TGTGCCAGCAGATCCGGGACGGACAACTATGGCTACACCTTC	CASRSGTDNYGYTF
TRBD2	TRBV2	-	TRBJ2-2	TGTGCCAGCAGTGAAGGAGGTAGCGGGAGTACCGGGGAGCTGTTTTTT	CASSEGGSGSTGELFF
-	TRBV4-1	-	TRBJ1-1	TGCGCCAGCAGCCAAGAAGTAAGCGCACCTGAAGCTTTCTTT	CASSQEVSAPEAFF
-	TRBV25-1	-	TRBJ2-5	TGTGCCAGCAGTTCCCACGGGTACCAAGAGACCCAGTACTTC	CASSSHGYQETQYF
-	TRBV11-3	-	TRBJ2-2	TGTGCCAGCAGCTTATTTGGCGGGGCGAACACCGGGGAGCTGTTTTTT	CASSLFGGANTGELFF
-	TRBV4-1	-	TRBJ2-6	TGCGCCAGCAGCCAAGTAGGAGGTTTCTCTTCTGGGGCCAACGTCCTGACTTTC	CASSQVGGFSSGANVLTF
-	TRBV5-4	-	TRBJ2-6	TGTGCCAGCAGCTTCTCTGGGGCCAACGTCCTGACTTTC	CASSFSGANVLTF
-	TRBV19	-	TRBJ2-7	TGTGCCTCAGGGATACCTTACGAGCAGTACTTC	CASGIPYEQYF
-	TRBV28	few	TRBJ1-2	TGTGCCAGCAGTTTATCGGACAGAAGACATGGCTACACCTTC	CASSLSDRRHGYTF
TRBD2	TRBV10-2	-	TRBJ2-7	TGCGCCAGCAGGAAGCTAGCGGGAGGAATATACGAGCAGTACTTC	CASRKLAGGIYEQYF
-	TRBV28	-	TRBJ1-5	TGTGCCAGCAGTTTAGATTATCAGCCCCAGCATTTT	CASSLDYQPQHF
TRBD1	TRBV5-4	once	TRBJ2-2	TGTGCCAGCAGCTTGGGTGGACAGGGAGACACCGGGGAGCTGTTTTTT	CASSLGGQGDTGELFF
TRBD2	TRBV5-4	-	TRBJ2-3	TGTGCCAGCAGCCTAAGGACTAGCGGGACAGATACGCAGTATTTT	CASSLRTSGTDTQYF
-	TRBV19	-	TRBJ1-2	TGTGCCACCTCCCGGGGGGCGCCCGGCTATGGCTACACCTTC	CATSRGAPGYGYTF
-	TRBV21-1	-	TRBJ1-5	TGTGCCAGCAGCGCGGGAACTCGGAAAGGGAGCAATCAGCCCCAGCATTTT	CASSAGTRKGSNQPQHF
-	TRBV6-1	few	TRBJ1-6	TGTGCCAGCAGTGATGGGTGGGGGAATTCACCCCTCCACTTT	CASSDGWGNSPLHF
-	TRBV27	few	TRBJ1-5	TGTGCCAGCAGTAGGGGTTCTTGGCAGCCCCAGCATTTT	CASSRGSWQPQHF
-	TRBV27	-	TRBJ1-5	TGTGCCACCTCTCGCGGGGGATCGGGTCAGCCCCAGCATTTT	CATSRGGSGQPQHF
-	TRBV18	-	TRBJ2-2	TGTGCCAGCTCACCACGCTTAAGCGAAATGACCGGGGAGCTGTTTTTT	CASSPRLSEMTGELFF
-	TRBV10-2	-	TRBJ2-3	TGCGCCAGCAGTGAGACAGTCACAGATACGCAGTATTTT	CASSETVTDTQYF
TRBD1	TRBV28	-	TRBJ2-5	TGTGCCAGCAGAAAACAGGGGGAGAAGGCCCAGTACTTC	CASRKQGEKAQYF